Below are 29 T cell receptor beta chains sequenced from a single sample in a study of T cell responses to AZD1222 COVID-19 vaccine. The repertoire was sequenced with immunoSEQ multiplex PCR; TCRdb's copy has only in-frame clones and lacks some. The sample has 150,000 to 200,000 clones, roughly 89% seen once; the top ten hold 1.5% to 2%. The sequencing used peripheral blood, collected on day 0 of AZD1222 vaccination. These receptors were taken from an adult in good health.

The V call is TRBV25-1, the J call TRBJ2-2; TRBD2 matches 7 bases. CDR1 is MGHDK and CDR2 is SYGVNS in the germline V gene. CDR3 size: 15 residues. V lost 2 bases and J lost 4; bases outside the gene matches: 4. The DNA for the CDR3 is TGTGCCAGCAGTGAAGCGGGAGCGCCCACCGGGGAGCTGTTTTTT. It translates to CASSEAGAPTGELFF.

This chain uses TRBV7-9 with TRBJ1-4; D possibly corresponds to TRBD1 (5 bases). Germline values: CDR1 SEHNR, CDR2 FQNEAQ (reference sequence). The CDR3 is 14 residues long. Trimming removed 1 base from V and 9 bases from J, with 12 bases in between. Here the CDR3 reads CASSLGERGKKLFF. The CDR3 nucleotides read TGTGCCAGCAGCTTAGGGGAGCGGGGGAAAAAACTGTTTTTT.

CDR3 sequence (DNA): TGTGCCAGCAGTTTAGGGGGGCAGGGGAGTACTGAAGCTTTCTTT. As protein: CASSLGGQGSTEAFF. V and J are TRBV28 and TRBJ1-1; a weak D match, TRBD1 (6 bases). CDR1 MDHEN and CDR2 SYDVKM come from the germline V gene. The V gene lost 2 bases and the J gene lost 5 bases, with 15 bases spanning the gap. The CDR3 consists of 15 residues.

This rearrangement joins TRBV28 to TRBJ1-5, with D hard to call. V was clipped by 6 bases and J by 4 bases, with 7 bases between them. CDR1 and CDR2 (germline): MDHEN, SYDVKM. This CDR3 is 12 amino acids long. The CDR3: CASSQRNQPQHF. The CDR3 nucleotides read TGTGCCAGCAGCCAGCGGAATCAGCCCCAGCATTTT.

The V gene is TRBV2, the J gene TRBJ2-7; D remains unclear. CDR1 SNHLY and CDR2 FYNNEI come from the germline V gene. The germline V and J ends were trimmed by 2 bases and 1 base, with 12 bases remaining between them. This CDR3 spans 15 amino acids. The CDR3 protein is CASSENSLPSYEQYF. In DNA form, the CDR3 reads TGTGCCAGCAGTGAAAACAGCCTCCCATCCTACGAGCAGTACTTC.

This clone has just one count. The rearrangement links TRBV7-3 to TRBJ1-6; D gene ambiguous. Deletions cut 1 base from V and 3 bases from J, with 7 bases between. The CDR3 covers 15 residues. Germline V gives CDR1 SGHTA, CDR2 FQGTGA. As DNA, the CDR3 is TGTGCCAGCAGCTTAATAGGGTTCTATAATTCACCCCTCCACTTT. As protein: CASSLIGFYNSPLHF.

The chain carries TRBV6-2 or TRBV6-3 and TRBJ1-1; D is ambiguous. V lost 0 bases and J 1 base, leaving 9 bases between the germline ends. Germline-derived CDR1 and CDR2 are MNHEY and SVGEGT. The CDR3 runs 15 residues. The DNA of the CDR3 is TGTGCCAGCAGTTACTCTAACACCCGGAACACTGAAGCTTTCTTT. It encodes CASSYSNTRNTEAFF.

This chain links TRBV10-3 with TRBJ2-2; 7 nucleotides agree with TRBD1. Germline values: CDR1 ENHRY, CDR2 SYGVKD. The V segment lost 2 bases and the J segment 8 bases; nucleotides outside the gene matches: 5. The CDR3 extends over 14 amino acids. This CDR3 is CAISERQGGGELFF. The CDR3 DNA reads as TGTGCCATCAGTGAGAGACAGGGTGGGGGGGAGCTGTTTTTT.

This clone was observed once. The rearrangement uses TRBV6-5 and TRBJ1-4, with 9 nucleotides matching TRBD1. This CDR3 region has 13 residues. Germline V gene data show CDR1 as MNHEY and CDR2 as SVGAGI. Trimming at V came to 6 bases and at J to 7 bases, leaving 3 bases not matched to a gene. CDR3 nucleotides: TGTGCCAGCAGGGACAGGGGTACTGAAAAACTGTTTTTT. Its protein is CASRDRGTEKLFF.

In this sample, this clone turned up many times. V gene TRBV10-2 combines with J gene TRBJ2-1; D not resolved. Trimming removed 3 bases from V and 15 bases from J, with 9 bases in between. Germline V lookup: CDR1 WSHSY, CDR2 SAAADI. The CDR3 has 10 residues. CDR3 region: CASSDGFWFF. The CDR3 coding sequence is TGCGCCAGCAGTGATGGATTTTGGTTCTTC.

The count of this clone is one. The chain links TRBV4-3 to TRBJ2-3; D remains unclear. Germline CDR1 is LGHNA and CDR2 is YSLEER. The CDR3 loop spans 18 amino acids. V shed 0 bases and J shed 0 bases, with 16 bases lying between them. The CDR3 bases are TGCGCCAGCAGCCAAGATCTACAAGTCGGTCTTAGCACAGATACGCAGTATTTT. Amino acids: CASSQDLQVGLSTDTQYF.

This clone was recorded once. This chain links TRBV6-4 with TRBJ2-7; 10 bases match TRBD2. The V and J ends lost 8 bases and 5 bases, in that order; junction bases with no gene match: 6. The germline V gene has CDR1 MRHNA and CDR2 SNTAGT. CDR3 size: 13 residues. Here the CDR3 reads CASPLGTSDEQYF. CDR3 coding DNA: TGTGCCAGCCCACTGGGGACTAGCGACGAGCAGTACTTC.

The chain joins TRBV7-9 to TRBJ2-7; 10 nucleotides agree with TRBD1. The CDR3 sequence is 15 residues long. Germline trimming cut 6 bases from V and 3 bases from J; bases unmatched to any gene: 8. Per the germline V gene, CDR1 is SEHNR and CDR2 is FQNEAQ (reference sequence). The CDR3 DNA follows: TGTGCCAGCAGGTCCGGGACAGGGGATTTCTACGAGCAGTACTTC. This gives the protein CASRSGTGDFYEQYF.

This clone is categorized as medium-sized. The V call is TRBV27, the J call TRBJ2-7; D is perhaps TRBD2 (5 bases). CDR3 length: 15 amino acids. Germline loops: CDR1 MNHEY, CDR2 SMNVEV (reference sequence). Trimming cost V 0 bases and J 5 bases, with 14 bases left between them. The CDR3 spells CASSLSLPEDHEQYF. CDR3 sequence (DNA): TGTGCCAGCAGTTTATCCCTCCCGGAGGACCACGAGCAGTACTTC.

V is TRBV7-3 and J is TRBJ2-2; TRBD1 might be the D (6 bases). CDR1 is SGHTA and CDR2 is FQGTGA in the germline V gene. V was trimmed by 0 bases and J by 6 bases, leaving 11 bases between them. The CDR3 totals 15 residues. CDR3: CASSLTPGTPGELFF. Written as DNA, the CDR3 is TGTGCCAGCAGCTTAACCCCCGGGACACCCGGGGAGCTGTTTTTT.

The V call is TRBV28, the J call TRBJ1-6, with 10 bases lining up with TRBD1. J was trimmed by 10 bases and V by 5 bases; bases with no gene match: 8. Germline values: CDR1 MDHEN, CDR2 SYDVKM. This CDR3 spans 15 amino acids. The CDR3 sequence: CASSPPGTGVSPLHF. The CDR3 region has the DNA TGTGCCAGCAGTCCACCTGGGACAGGGGTCTCACCCCTCCACTTT.

The chain joins TRBV9 to TRBJ2-7; the match to TRBD1 covers 7 bases. Trimming at V came to 4 bases and at J to 3 bases, leaving 4 bases not matched to a gene. Germline values: CDR1 SGDLS, CDR2 YYNGEE. The CDR3 has 13 residues. CDR3 loop: CASSPDRDYEQYF. The CDR3 coding sequence is TGTGCCAGCAGCCCCGACAGGGACTACGAGCAGTACTTC.

The J gene is TRBJ2-7, the V gene TRBV6-5, with 9 bases that match TRBD1. Germline values: CDR1 MNHEY, CDR2 SVGAGI. Trimming at V came to 6 bases and at J to 4 bases, leaving 4 bases not matched to a gene. The CDR3 covers 13 residues. For the CDR3, the DNA is TGTGCCAGCAGGGGACAGGGATTTTACGAGCAGTACTTC. Translation gives CASRGQGFYEQYF.

The chain is built from TRBV27 and TRBJ1-1; no clear D. The germline V gene encodes CDR1 MNHEY and CDR2 SMNVEV (reference sequence). The CDR3 contains 13 residues. Trimming left V 6 bases short and J 1 base short, with 9 bases between. The CDR3 nucleotides are TGTGCCAGCAGCAGGACTGAGAACACTGAAGCTTTCTTT. This encodes CASSRTENTEAFF.

This chain links TRBV5-4 with TRBJ1-4; D is uncertain. V was trimmed by 0 bases and J by 5 bases, leaving 5 bases between them. The V gene's germline CDR1 is SGHNT and CDR2 YYREEE (reference sequence). CDR3 size: 13 residues. CDR3 protein: CASSLVPNEKLFF. The CDR3 DNA reads as TGTGCCAGCAGCTTGGTCCCGAATGAAAAACTGTTTTTT.

This sequence joins TRBV6-6 and TRBJ1-2, with 11 bases fitting TRBD1. Germline V gene sequence: CDR1 MNHNY, CDR2 SVGAGI (reference sequence). The V and J ends lost 5 bases and 4 bases, in that order; junction bases with no gene match: 3. The CDR3 has 14 residues. This chain's CDR3 is CASSGQGAIYGYTF. The CDR3 nucleotides are TGTGCCAGCAGTGGACAGGGGGCGATCTATGGCTACACCTTC.

The V call is TRBV28, the J call TRBJ1-2, with D unresolved. Germline values: CDR1 MDHEN, CDR2 SYDVKM. V shed 8 bases and J shed 8 bases, with 18 bases lying between them. The CDR3 consists of 13 residues. Written as DNA, the CDR3 is TGTGCCAGCTCTGGTTCCGGGCCATCCGGCTACACCTTC. Translating gives CASSGSGPSGYTF.

The chain recombines TRBV28 with TRBJ1-6; no reliable D call. Trimming removed 2 bases from V and 4 bases from J, with 6 bases in between. Germline CDR1 is MDHEN and CDR2 is SYDVKM. The CDR3 is 14 residues long. As DNA, the CDR3 is TGTGCCAGCAGTTTAAGTGGGTATAATTCACCCCTCCACTTT. Protein: CASSLSGYNSPLHF.

The rearrangement links TRBV6-1 to TRBJ1-5, with 8 nucleotides matching TRBD1. Germline assignment: CDR1 MNHNS and CDR2 SASEGT. V shed 2 bases, J shed 6 bases, and the junction held 6 bases outside the gene matches. The CDR3 totals 15 residues. CDR3 DNA sequence: TGTGCCAGCAGTGAAAGTCAGGGGGCGGGTCAGCCCCAGCATTTT. Translation: CASSESQGAGQPQHF.

This chain uses TRBV7-8 with TRBJ2-1, with 9 bases that match TRBD2. V lost 2 bases to trimming and J lost 9 bases; unmatched junction nucleotides: 14. Germline V gene data show CDR1 as SGHVS and CDR2 as FQNEAQ. This CDR3 is built from 17 residues. CDR3 nucleotide sequence: TGTGCCAGCAGCTTACGGTTTGGCGGGGGGGCTACGGTTGAGCAGTTCTTC. This gives the protein CASSLRFGGGATVEQFF.

This clone came up a few times. V and J are TRBV5-1 and TRBJ1-3; TRBD1 matches 7 bases. CDR1 SGHRS and CDR2 YFSETQ come from the germline V gene. There are 17 residues in the CDR3. With V trimmed by 6 bases and J by 4 bases, 16 bases remained unmatched. CDR3 sequence (DNA): TGCGCCAGCACTCTGATGGGACAGCACCGACCCGGAAACACCATATATTTT. Protein sequence: CASTLMGQHRPGNTIYF.

This clone was found once. This chain joins TRBV5-5 and TRBJ2-1; 10 bases are a match to TRBD2. Germline CDR1 SGHKS, CDR2 YYEKEE (reference sequence). This CDR3 region has 15 residues. V dropped 1 base and J dropped 9; count of bases not matched to a gene: 7. CDR3 coding DNA: TGTGCCAGCAGCTTGTGGCCTAGCGGGAGCGGTGAGCAGTTCTTC. Translation: CASSLWPSGSGEQFF.

The chain carries TRBV4-2 and TRBJ1-5; D uncertain. Trimming removed 3 bases from V and 0 bases from J, with 9 bases in between. The CDR3 is 15 amino acids. Germline values: CDR1 LGHNA, CDR2 YNFKEQ. The CDR3 nucleotides are TGTGCCAGCAGCCAGTCACAGCGTAGCAATCAGCCCCAGCATTTT. It specifies CASSQSQRSNQPQHF.

The gene calls are TRBV27 and TRBJ1-5; D is undetermined. Trimming took 0 bases from V and 0 from J, leaving 6 bases between them. Germline CDR1 MNHEY, CDR2 SMNVEV (reference sequence). This CDR3 has 15 amino acids. The CDR3 DNA follows: TGTGCCAGCAGTTTATCAGTTTATAGCAATCAGCCCCAGCATTTT. This encodes CASSLSVYSNQPQHF.